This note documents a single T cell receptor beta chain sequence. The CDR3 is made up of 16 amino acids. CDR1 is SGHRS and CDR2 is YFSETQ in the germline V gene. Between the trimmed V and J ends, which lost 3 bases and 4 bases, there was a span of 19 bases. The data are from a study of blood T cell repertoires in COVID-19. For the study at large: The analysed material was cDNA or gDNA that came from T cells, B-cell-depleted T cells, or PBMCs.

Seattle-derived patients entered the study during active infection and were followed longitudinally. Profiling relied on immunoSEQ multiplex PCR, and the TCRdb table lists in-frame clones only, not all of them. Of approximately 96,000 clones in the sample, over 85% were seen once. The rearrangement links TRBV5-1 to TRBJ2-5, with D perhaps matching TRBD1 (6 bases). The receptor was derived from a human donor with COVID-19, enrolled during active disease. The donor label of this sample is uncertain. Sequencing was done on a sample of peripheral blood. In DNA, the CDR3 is TGCGCCAGCAGCTCGCCACAGGGCTTAGGTGGAGAGACCCAGTACTTC. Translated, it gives CASSSPQGLGGETQYF.